This TCR beta chain came from a study of shared clonotypes between healthy human individuals. The wider study: With ages of 18 to 49, the donors were a couple of women and three men. Every donor yielded three CD4 naive, three CD4 memory, two CD8 naive and one CD8 memory plate.

The ends were cut back, 4 bases at V and 4 bases at J, with 15 bases in the middle. Germline values: CDR1 SGHTS, CDR2 YDEGEE. This CDR3 comprises 14 residues. Some clones are missing from TCRdb's copy, which holds only in-frame ones; the method was immunoSEQ multiplex PCR. The sample contains over 950,000 clones, 70% to 80% of which appear only once. Donors had no recently reported acute infections or vaccinations and were HIV-negative. V is TRBV5-8 and J is TRBJ2-7; D may be TRBD1 or TRBD2 (6 bases each). Sequences were obtained from memory CD4+ T cells from PBMCs. The subset was: CD45RA-negative fraction. The clonotype comes from a man younger than 35 in good health. Some clones in this sample may be carry-over from other donors' samples. In nucleotides, the CDR3 is TGTGCCAGCAGCCTGTCGGGGGCAGGTTACGAGCAGTACTTC. Translated: CASSLSGAGYEQYF.